A selection of T cell receptor beta chains follows, all from one sample in a study of blood T cell repertoires in COVID-19. This table comes from immunoSEQ multiplex PCR, and its TCRdb copy is limited to in-frame clones, with some not included. Of about 200,000 clones in the sample, 86% were seen once. Sequenced input: PBMCs or T cells enriched from blood (not recorded which). These receptor sequences come from a man aged 40-49 years with acute COVID-19. Both conserved end residues are part of each CDR3. Each record gives: CDR3 DNA, CDR3 protein, clone size, J gene, V gene, D gene. The D gene is left open where the match is weak. Where a row states a size, it is once, few, many or the class of an expanded clone; other rows omit it.

TGTGCCTGGACCCTTGGAGCAGTAGACACCGGGGAGCTGTTTTTT,CAWTLGAVDTGELFF,NA,TRBJ2-2,TRBV30,NA
TGTGCCAGCAGCTTCCTTTCTGGAAACACCATATATTTT,CASSFLSGNTIYF,NA,TRBJ1-3,TRBV28,NA
TGTGCCAGTAGTATAGATCGCCGGAGCTCCTATAATTCACCCCTCCACTTT,CASSIDRRSSYNSPLHF,NA,TRBJ1-6,TRBV19,NA
TGTGCCAGCAGTGAGGGGGGGGTTGAGCAGTTCTTC,CASSEGGVEQFF,NA,TRBJ2-1,TRBV2,TRBD2
TGCAGGGGGGGGGACGGGTACGAGCAGTACTTC,CRGGDGYEQYF,once,TRBJ2-7,TRBV20-1,TRBD2
TGTGCCATCAGTGCCGGGGTCAGCGACACTGAAGCTTTCTTT,CAISAGVSDTEAFF,NA,TRBJ1-1,TRBV10-3,NA
TGCGCCAGCAGCTTGGGACTTAGCGATTCGTATGCCAATGAGCAGTTCTTC,CASSLGLSDSYANEQFF,once,TRBJ2-1,TRBV5-1,NA
TGCGCCAGCAGCTGGACTAGCGCTTTCACAGATACGCAGTATTTT,CASSWTSAFTDTQYF,NA,TRBJ2-3,TRBV5-1,TRBD2
TGCAGCGCTGGGAATACAGGGGACCAGCCCCAGCATTTT,CSAGNTGDQPQHF,once,TRBJ1-5,TRBV29-1,TRBD1
TGTGCCAGCACCACTTCTCCCAGGACAGTCAACACTGAAGCTTTCTTT,CASTTSPRTVNTEAFF,NA,TRBJ1-1,TRBV7-2,NA
TGTGCCAGCAGCCAAGGGCACAGGCTGAGGCCAGGAAACACCATATATTTT,CASSQGHRLRPGNTIYF,NA,TRBJ1-3,TRBV4-2,NA
TGTGCCAGCAGCTTAGAACGGGGCACAGATACGCAGTATTTT,CASSLERGTDTQYF,NA,TRBJ2-3,TRBV7-8,NA
TGTGCCAGCAGTCCATTAACACCTAGCGGGGCTTTCTTT,CASSPLTPSGAFF,NA,TRBJ1-1,TRBV7-8,NA
TGCGCCAGCCCGACAGGGTTCTATGGCTACACCTTC,CASPTGFYGYTF,NA,TRBJ1-2,TRBV5-1,TRBD1
TGCGCCAGCAGCTTTAAGGGACAGGGGAATCAGCCCCAGCATTTT,CASSFKGQGNQPQHF,NA,TRBJ1-5,TRBV10-1,TRBD1
TGTGCCAGCAGCCGGGGGGCGAGGAACTATGGCTACACCTTC,CASSRGARNYGYTF,NA,TRBJ1-2,TRBV5-6,NA
TGTGCCAGCCATAGGACAGCGTCTAATGAAAAACTGTTTTTT,CASHRTASNEKLFF,NA,TRBJ1-4,TRBV7-9,NA